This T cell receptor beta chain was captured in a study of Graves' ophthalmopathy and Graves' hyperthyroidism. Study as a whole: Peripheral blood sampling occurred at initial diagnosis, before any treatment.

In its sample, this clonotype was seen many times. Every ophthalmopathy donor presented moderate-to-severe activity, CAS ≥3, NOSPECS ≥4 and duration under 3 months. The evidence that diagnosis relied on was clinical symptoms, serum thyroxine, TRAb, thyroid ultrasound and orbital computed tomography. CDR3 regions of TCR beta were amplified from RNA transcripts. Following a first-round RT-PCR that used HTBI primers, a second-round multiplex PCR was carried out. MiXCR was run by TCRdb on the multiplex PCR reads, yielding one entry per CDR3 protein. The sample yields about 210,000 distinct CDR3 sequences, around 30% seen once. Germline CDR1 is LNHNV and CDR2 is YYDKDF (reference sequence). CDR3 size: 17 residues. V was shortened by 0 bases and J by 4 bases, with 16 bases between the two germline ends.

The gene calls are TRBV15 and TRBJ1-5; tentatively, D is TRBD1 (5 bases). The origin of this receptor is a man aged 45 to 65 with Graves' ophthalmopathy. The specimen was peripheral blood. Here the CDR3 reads CATSRDKGMGVNQPQHF. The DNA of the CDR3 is TGTGCCACCAGCAGAGATAAGGGTATGGGGGTAAATCAGCCCCAGCATTTT.